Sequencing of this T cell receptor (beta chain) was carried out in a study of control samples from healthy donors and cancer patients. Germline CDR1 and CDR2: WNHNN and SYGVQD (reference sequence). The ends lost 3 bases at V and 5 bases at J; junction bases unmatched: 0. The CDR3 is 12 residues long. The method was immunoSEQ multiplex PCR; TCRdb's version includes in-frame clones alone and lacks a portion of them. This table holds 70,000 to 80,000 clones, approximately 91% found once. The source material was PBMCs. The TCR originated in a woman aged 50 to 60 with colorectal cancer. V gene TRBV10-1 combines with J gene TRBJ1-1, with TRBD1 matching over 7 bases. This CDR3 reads CASSDRGTEAFF. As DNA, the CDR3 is TGCGCCAGCAGTGACAGGGGGACTGAAGCTTTCTTT.